These 19 T cell receptor beta chains were sequenced from one sample in a study of CXCR3-negative and CXCR3-positive naive CD8 T cells. Findings of the study overall: More hydrophobic TRB CDR3s were found in CXCR3-positive naive cells than in CXCR3-negative naive cells.

The authors made the TRB cDNA libraries by 5' RACE using UMI labels. TCRdb processed the 5' RACE reads again and assigns one entry to each CDR3 protein, with no DNA. The specimen's table records about 89,000 distinct CDR3 sequences. These receptors have no known antigen. Sequenced input: naive CXCR3+ CD8+ T cells from blood. Documented subset: CD45RO-CCR7+CD27+CD95- naive CD8+ T cells expressing CXCR3 (TNR3+). All receptors derive from a human donor in good health. Some clones in this sample may be carry-over from other donors' samples.

This sequence joins TRBV12-3 or TRBV12-4 and TRBJ1-5; lacking DNA, the TRBD1 call made by TCRdb goes unchecked. CDR3 length: 13 residues. The CDR3 here is CASSFGGGQPQHF.

The chain combines TRBV7-6 with TRBJ2-1. The CDR3 extends over 11 amino acids. Germline CDR1 SGHVS, CDR2 FNYEAQ. CDR3 residues: CASSLGDEQFF.

The gene calls are TRBV12-3 or TRBV12-4 and TRBJ2-7; TCRdb reports TRBD1, a call that lacks DNA to check it against. The length of the CDR3 is 15 residues. CDR3 region: CASSWGGQDSYEQYF.

CDR3 sequence: CASSSSGGTYEQYF. The V and J genes are TRBV7-9 and TRBJ2-7. CDR1 SEHNR and CDR2 FQNEAQ come from the germline V gene (reference sequence). The CDR3 runs 14 residues.

The rearrangement joins TRBV6-4 to TRBJ1-2; TCRdb indicates TRBD1, and absent DNA this call remains unverified. The CDR3 totals 12 residues. In germline, CDR1 is MRHNA, CDR2 SNTAGT. CDR3 amino acids: CASFRQIDGYTF.

The CDR3 sequence: CASSERDRAFGDTQYF. This chain connects TRBV9 to TRBJ2-3; TCRdb indicates TRBD1, and absent DNA this call remains unverified. Germline values: CDR1 SGDLS, CDR2 YYNGEE. The length of the CDR3 is 16 residues.

The V and J genes are TRBV20-1 and TRBJ2-1. Per the germline V gene, CDR1 is DFQATT and CDR2 is SNEGSKA (reference sequence). The CDR3 runs to 15 residues. The CDR3 sequence: CSARTIKNLGNEQFF.

The chain carries TRBV9 and TRBJ1-1. The CDR3 is made up of 15 amino acids. Germline CDR1 and CDR2: SGDLS and YYNGEE. The CDR3 is CASSVGPAMNTEAFF.

This rearrangement joins TRBV5-1 to TRBJ2-7; TCRdb lists TRBD1, though no DNA is available to test this call. Germline V CDR1 and CDR2: SGHRS, YFSETQ. This CDR3 is built from 15 residues. The CDR3 protein is CASSPRMGGSYEQYF.

This sequence joins TRBV5-1 and TRBJ1-2; without DNA, the TCRdb call of TRBD1 cannot be checked. Germline V gene sequence: CDR1 SGHRS, CDR2 YFSETQ. CDR3 size: 13 residues. The CDR3 protein is CASSFGAGERYTF.

The chain has TRBV6-2 or TRBV6-3 and TRBJ2-7. Looked up from germline, CDR1 is MNHEY and CDR2 is SVGEGT. The CDR3 spans 13 residues. This CDR3 reads CASTLPDIYEQYF.

The chain is built from TRBV29-1 and TRBJ2-5; no DNA is available, so the TRBD1 call from TCRdb remains unchecked. Germline V gene data show CDR1 as SQVTM and CDR2 as ANQGSEA. The CDR3 totals 14 residues. The CDR3 sequence: CSVPVRGAQETQYF.

The V call is TRBV20-1, the J call TRBJ2-1; TCRdb outputs TRBD1, but without DNA this stays unchecked. The germline CDR1 and CDR2 sequences are DFQATT and SNEGSKA (reference sequence). The CDR3 has 15 amino acids. This chain's CDR3 is CSARERDRDYNEQFF.

V usage is TRBV6-5 and J usage is TRBJ1-1; TCRdb proposes TRBD1, but this gene call is untestable without DNA. Germline V CDR1 and CDR2: MNHEY, SVGAGI. This CDR3 comprises 21 residues. The CDR3 spells CASSYSLIRTGDVLMNTEAFF.

The chain joins TRBV15 to TRBJ2-7. This CDR3 contains 11 residues. CDR1 and CDR2 (germline): LNHNV, YYDKDF (reference sequence). The CDR3 reads CATSSSYEQYF.

The chain joins TRBV7-2 to TRBJ2-7; there is no DNA to check the TCRdb D call of TRBD1. The CDR3 spans 14 residues. From germline, CDR1 is SGHTA and CDR2 FQGNSA. CDR3 amino acids: CASSRGTGLGEQYF.

The chain has TRBV29-1 and TRBJ2-5; TCRdb gives TRBD1 as the D gene, but with no DNA this cannot be confirmed. Looked up from germline, CDR1 is SQVTM and CDR2 is ANQGSEA. This CDR3 region has 14 residues. CDR3 residues: CSVEPRGHQETQYF.

V and J are TRBV4-3 and TRBJ2-7; checking the TCRdb D call of TRBD1 is not possible without DNA. This CDR3 contains 18 residues. Germline assignment: CDR1 LGHNA and CDR2 YSLEER. CDR3 region: CASSQDSGTGFLSYEQYF.

V gene TRBV27 combines with J gene TRBJ2-7; TCRdb designates TRBD2, a call that cannot be tested without DNA. CDR1 is MNHEY and CDR2 is SMNVEV in the germline V gene (reference sequence). The CDR3 spans 12 residues. The CDR3 here is CASSPSGGEQYF.